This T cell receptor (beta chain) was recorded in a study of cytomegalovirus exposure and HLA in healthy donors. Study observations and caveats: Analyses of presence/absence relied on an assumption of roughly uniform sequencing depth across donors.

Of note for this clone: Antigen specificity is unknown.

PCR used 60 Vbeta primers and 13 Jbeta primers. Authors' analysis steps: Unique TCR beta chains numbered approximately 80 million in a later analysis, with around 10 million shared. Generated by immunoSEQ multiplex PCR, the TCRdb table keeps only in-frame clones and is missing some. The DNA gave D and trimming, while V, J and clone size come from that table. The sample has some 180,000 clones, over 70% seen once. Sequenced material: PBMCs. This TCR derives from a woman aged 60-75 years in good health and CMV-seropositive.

DNA of the CDR3: TGTGCCATCAGGGCCGAGAACACCGGGGAGCTGTTTTTT. It specifies CAIRAENTGELFF. The chain links TRBV10-3 to TRBJ2-2; no reliable D call. Deletions cut 6 bases from V and 1 base from J, with 6 bases between. The germline CDR1 and CDR2 sequences are ENHRY and SYGVKD. The CDR3 contains 13 residues.